The 25 T cell receptor beta chains given below trace back to one sample, sequenced in a study of blood T cell repertoires in COVID-19. The data were produced by immunoSEQ multiplex PCR, yet TCRdb's version contains in-frame clones alone and is incomplete. The table has hundreds of thousands of clones, around nine tenths seen once. The material sequenced was PBMCs or T cells enriched from blood (not recorded which). These receptors all come from a woman aged 35 to 49 who had recovered from COVID-19.

The chain recombines TRBV7-3 with TRBJ2-7; possible D gene TRBD2, 6 bases. With 1 base removed from V and 2 bases from J, the gap between germline ends came to 15 bases. The CDR3 covers 16 residues. From germline, CDR1 is SGHTA and CDR2 FQGTGA. CDR3 sequence: CASSLKGGADTYEQYF. The CDR3 region has the DNA TGTGCCAGCAGCTTAAAGGGCGGGGCGGATACCTACGAGCAGTACTTC.

The genes are TRBV19 and TRBJ2-2, with TRBD1 matching 10 bases. V lost 5 bases and J lost 4; bases outside the gene matches: 7. This CDR3 comprises 16 residues. Germline V gene lookup returns CDR1 LNHDA and CDR2 SQIVND (reference sequence). CDR3 coding DNA: TGTGCCAGTAGTCGTACCGGGACAGGGGCCACCGGGGAGCTGTTTTTT. It yields the protein CASSRTGTGATGELFF.

The chain carries TRBV13 and TRBJ1-5; 8 positions match TRBD1. The germline gives CDR1 PRHDT, CDR2 FYEKMQ (reference sequence). This CDR3 contains 14 residues. After removal of 5 bases from V and 8 bases from J, the junction contained 8 bases not matched to a gene. The CDR3 DNA is TGTGCCAGCAGCCTTGGACAGGGTGCAAAGCCCCAGCATTTT. As protein: CASSLGQGAKPQHF.

V gene TRBV7-9 combines with J gene TRBJ2-3, with a weak D call TRBD2 (6 bases). V shed 0 bases and J shed 9 bases, with 22 bases lying between them. The CDR3 extends over 17 amino acids. In germline, CDR1 is SEHNR, CDR2 FQNEAQ (reference sequence). The CDR3 nucleotides read TGTGCCAGCAGCTTAGCTCCCGGGACTCGTATAGTTCCAACGCAGTATTTT. Protein product: CASSLAPGTRIVPTQYF.

The chain has TRBV7-2 and TRBJ2-5; D gene uncertain. The CDR3 runs 12 residues. Trimming removed 3 bases at V and 5 bases at J, with 7 bases between. Germline V gene sequence: CDR1 SGHTA, CDR2 FQGNSA. DNA for the CDR3: TGTGCCAGCAGCTTTCAATTTGAGACCCAGTACTTC. This gives the protein CASSFQFETQYF.

The V call is TRBV28, the J call TRBJ1-6; the D gene is possibly TRBD1 (5 bases). Per the germline V gene, CDR1 is MDHEN and CDR2 is SYDVKM. The CDR3 spans 14 residues. Trimming pared 4 bases from V and 7 bases from J, leaving 11 bases between. For the CDR3, the DNA is TGTGCCAGCAGTTCTCAGCGGGGCAATTCACCCCTCCACTTT. Amino acids: CASSSQRGNSPLHF.

V gene TRBV7-2 combines with J gene TRBJ1-1, with D hard to call. Trimming stripped 1 base from V and 4 bases from J, with 10 bases between. From germline, CDR1 is SGHTA and CDR2 FQGNSA. The CDR3 loop spans 14 amino acids. CDR3 amino acids: CASSLGPGPTEAFF. CDR3 sequence (DNA): TGTGCCAGCAGCTTAGGTCCGGGTCCCACTGAAGCTTTCTTT.

The chain is built from TRBV27 and TRBJ2-5, with 7 bases that match TRBD2. The junction had 11 bases not matched to a gene; V was cut back by 10 bases and J by 6 bases. From germline, CDR1 is MNHEY and CDR2 SMNVEV (reference sequence). This CDR3 spans 13 amino acids. The CDR3 DNA is TGTGCCACAAGGGAGGGCCTCGGAAAGACCCAGTACTTC. The encoded protein is CATREGLGKTQYF.

This chain links TRBV18 with TRBJ1-3; possibly TRBD1 for D (5 bases). The V and J ends lost 5 bases and 4 bases respectively, with 9 bases between them. This CDR3 is built from 13 residues. Germline CDR1 KGHSH, CDR2 LQKENI. Written as DNA, the CDR3 is TGTGCCAGCTCAGCGGGACTCGGAAACACCATATATTTT. Protein: CASSAGLGNTIYF.

The sample holds a few counts of this clone. The V and J genes are TRBV5-3 and TRBJ1-6, with unresolved D. TRBV5-3 qualifies as an ORF whose function is uncertain. The CDR3 is 14 amino acids. V was trimmed by 9 bases and J by 1 base, leaving 11 bases between them. In DNA, the CDR3 is TGTGCCACCACGCCGGGGTCCTATAATTCACCCCTCCACTTT. Its protein is CATTPGSYNSPLHF.

CDR3 sequence reads: CATSTTSGSLYEQFF. The CDR3, as DNA: TGTGCCACCAGCACTACTAGCGGGAGTCTCTATGAGCAGTTCTTC. V usage is TRBV15 and J usage is TRBJ2-1; TRBD2 matches 11 bases. V shed 4 bases, J shed 8 bases, and the junction held 7 bases outside the gene matches. The CDR3 has 15 residues. Germline CDR1 and CDR2: LNHNV and YYDKDF (reference sequence).

This clone showed up just once. This chain uses TRBV28 with TRBJ1-1; possible D gene TRBD1, 6 bases. Per germline, CDR1 MDHEN and CDR2 SYDVKM. This CDR3 has 14 amino acids. The V end lost 2 bases, the J end lost 3 bases, and 10 bases lay between the germline ends. The CDR3 nucleotides read TGTGCCAGCAGTTTACCCCGACAGGACACTGAAGCTTTCTTT. Translating it yields CASSLPRQDTEAFF.

This clone was recorded a few times. The chain has TRBV9 and TRBJ1-1; 9 bases line up with TRBD1. The CDR3 has 15 amino acids. Germline V CDR1 and CDR2: SGDLS, YYNGEE. The V gene end was trimmed by 5 bases and the J gene end by 1 base; junction bases not matched to a gene: 6. The chain's CDR3 is CASRRGQGSNTEAFF. The CDR3 coding sequence is TGTGCCAGCAGAAGGGGACAGGGATCGAACACTGAAGCTTTCTTT. The whole variable domain, remainder taken from reference TRBV9 and TRBJ1-1, is DSGVTQTPKHLITATGQRVTLRCSPRSGDLSVYWYQQSLDQGLQFLIQYYNGEERAKGNILERFSAQQFPDLHSELNLSSLELGDSALYFCASRRGQGSNTEAFFGQGTRLTVV.

This rearrangement joins TRBV7-2 to TRBJ2-2, with D possibly matching TRBD2 (6 bases). This CDR3 has 14 residues. The germline V gene has CDR1 SGHTA and CDR2 FQGNSA. Trimming took off 9 bases at V and 0 bases at J, with 11 bases between the two ends. Here the CDR3 reads CASRGTANTGELFF. CDR3 nucleotide sequence: TGTGCCAGTCGCGGGACGGCGAACACCGGGGAGCTGTTTTTT.

Remarks on this clone: Other DNA sequences of this sample code for an identical CDR3. The V gene is TRBV30, the J gene TRBJ1-5, with a weak D call TRBD1 (5 bases). Germline V gives CDR1 GTSNPN, CDR2 SVGIG (reference sequence). The CDR3 is made up of 14 amino acids. Trimming removed 0 bases at V and 0 bases at J, with 6 bases between. CDR3 nucleotides: TGTGCCTGGAGTGTGGGGGGTAGCAATCAGCCCCAGCATTTT. It specifies CAWSVGGSNQPQHF.

The chain has TRBV7-2 and TRBJ2-2; D perhaps matches TRBD2 (5 bases). The CDR3 is 16 residues long. The ends were cut back, 1 base at V and 5 bases at J, with 14 bases in the middle. Germline V gives CDR1 SGHTA, CDR2 FQGNSA. The CDR3 loop reads CASSLDPGFNTGELFF. CDR3 in DNA: TGTGCCAGCAGCTTAGATCCGGGATTTAATACCGGGGAGCTGTTTTTT.

This clone appeared a single time. This CDR3 is CASSGETAGELFF. CDR3 bases: TGTGCCAGCAGCGGCGAGACAGCCGGGGAGCTGTTTTTT. V usage is TRBV7-3 and J usage is TRBJ2-2; possibly TRBD1 for D (5 bases). The CDR3 has 13 residues. From germline, CDR1 is SGHTA and CDR2 FQGTGA. Trimming stripped 5 bases from V and 6 bases from J, with 10 bases between.

This chain uses TRBV2 with TRBJ2-3, with 7 nucleotides matching TRBD2. Trimming cost V 8 bases and J 5 bases; bases outside gene matches: 7. The germline gives CDR1 SNHLY, CDR2 FYNNEI. CDR3 length equals 13 residues. The CDR3 nucleotides are TGTGCCAGCGGGGGAGGGTTTAGAGATACGCAGTATTTT. Its translation is CASGGGFRDTQYF.

V is TRBV29-1 and J is TRBJ2-5, with 8 bases aligning to TRBD1. This CDR3 region has 13 residues. The V gene end was trimmed by 5 bases and the J gene end by 4 bases; junction bases not matched to a gene: 6. Germline assignment: CDR1 SQVTM and CDR2 ANQGSEA. The CDR3 here is CSVRTGSRETQYF. CDR3 DNA: TGCAGCGTTCGGACAGGGAGTAGAGAGACCCAGTACTTC.

This rearrangement joins TRBV7-2 to TRBJ2-2, with 7 positions matching TRBD2. This CDR3 contains 13 residues. The V gene end was trimmed by 4 bases and the J gene end by 6 bases; junction bases not matched to a gene: 2. Germline loops: CDR1 SGHTA, CDR2 FQGNSA. The CDR3 is CASSWEGAGELFF. CDR3 sequence (DNA): TGTGCCAGCAGCTGGGAGGGCGCCGGGGAGCTGTTTTTT.

The chain combines TRBV25-1 with TRBJ2-7; TRBD1 matches at 7 bases. This CDR3 comprises 13 residues. After removal of 5 bases from V and 4 bases from J, the junction contained 5 bases not matched to a gene. Germline CDR1 MGHDK, CDR2 SYGVNS. Written as DNA, the CDR3 is TGTGCCAGCAGTCGACAGGGAGAGTACGAGCAGTACTTC. The encoded protein is CASSRQGEYEQYF.

The rearrangement uses TRBV19 and TRBJ2-3; 7 nucleotides line up with TRBD2. With V trimmed by 5 bases and J by 2 bases, 7 bases remained unmatched. The CDR3 loop spans 15 amino acids. Germline V gives CDR1 LNHDA, CDR2 SQIVND (reference sequence). This CDR3 reads CASSAGVLVTDTQYF. Here the CDR3 DNA reads TGTGCCAGTAGTGCGGGGGTCCTAGTCACAGATACGCAGTATTTT.

The chain carries TRBV28 and TRBJ1-2; TRBD1 aligns across 11 bases. The germline gives CDR1 MDHEN, CDR2 SYDVKM. The CDR3 spans 18 residues. J gave up 2 bases and V 2 bases, and 10 bases lay outside the gene matches. The CDR3 DNA reads as TGTGCCAGCAGTTTAATGTGGGACAGGGGGGATGGAAACTATGGCTACACCTTC. Its protein is CASSLMWDRGDGNYGYTF.

The chain couples TRBV27 to TRBJ2-7, with D hard to call. This CDR3 is built from 14 residues. Trimming removed 3 bases at V and 0 bases at J, with 9 bases between. Germline V gene lookup returns CDR1 MNHEY and CDR2 SMNVEV (reference sequence). The CDR3 nucleotides are TGTGCCAGCAGTTTTTCCGCGAGCTCCTACGAGCAGTACTTC. Residues: CASSFSASSYEQYF.

This clone was found once. The gene calls are TRBV19 and TRBJ2-3; 9 bases fit TRBD2. The V gene's germline CDR1 is LNHDA and CDR2 SQIVND (reference sequence). J was trimmed by 6 bases and V by 4 bases; bases with no gene match: 11. This CDR3 has 16 residues. The CDR3 protein is CASSTLRGLASDTQYF. CDR3 sequence (DNA): TGTGCCAGTAGTACCCTCCGGGGACTAGCATCTGATACGCAGTATTTT.